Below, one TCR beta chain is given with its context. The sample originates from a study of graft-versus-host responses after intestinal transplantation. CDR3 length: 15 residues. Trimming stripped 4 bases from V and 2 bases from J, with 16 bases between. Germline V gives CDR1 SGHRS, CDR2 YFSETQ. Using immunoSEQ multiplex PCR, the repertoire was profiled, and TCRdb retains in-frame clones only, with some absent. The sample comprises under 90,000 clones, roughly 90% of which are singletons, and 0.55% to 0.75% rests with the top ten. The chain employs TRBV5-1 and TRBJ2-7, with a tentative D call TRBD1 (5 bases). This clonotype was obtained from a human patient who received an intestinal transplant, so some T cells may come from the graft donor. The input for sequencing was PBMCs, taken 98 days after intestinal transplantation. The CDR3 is CASSQSGQHTYEQYF. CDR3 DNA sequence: TGCGCCAGCAGCCAATCAGGGCAGCACACCTACGAGCAGTACTTC.